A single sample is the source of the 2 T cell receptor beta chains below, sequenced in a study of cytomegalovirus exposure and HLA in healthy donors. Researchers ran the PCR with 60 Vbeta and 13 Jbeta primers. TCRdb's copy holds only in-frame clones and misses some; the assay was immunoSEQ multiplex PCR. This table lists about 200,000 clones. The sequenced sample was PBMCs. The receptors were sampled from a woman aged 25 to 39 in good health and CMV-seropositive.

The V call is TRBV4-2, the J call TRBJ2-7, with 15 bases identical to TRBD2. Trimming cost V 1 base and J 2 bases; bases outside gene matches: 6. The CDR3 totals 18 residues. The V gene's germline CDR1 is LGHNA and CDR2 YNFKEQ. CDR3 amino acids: CASSQGSGLAGGTYEQYF. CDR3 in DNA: TGTGCCAGCAGCCAAGGATCCGGACTAGCGGGGGGGACCTACGAGCAGTACTTC.

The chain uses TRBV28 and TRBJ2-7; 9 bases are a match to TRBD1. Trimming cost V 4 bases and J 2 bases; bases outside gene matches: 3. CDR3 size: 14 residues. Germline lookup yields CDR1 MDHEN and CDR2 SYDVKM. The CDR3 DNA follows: TGTGCCAGCAGTTCCTGGACAGGGGCCTACGAGCAGTACTTC. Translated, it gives CASSSWTGAYEQYF.